This TCR beta chain is drawn from a study of regulatory T cells in long-lasting Graves disease. Study-wide results and caveats: Persistent cases of Graves' showed reduced TCR diversity relative to newly diagnosed patients. Persistent patients shared more public clonotypes (approximately 2,500) than new patients (under 1,000). Persistent disease preferred TRBV28, TRBJ1-2 and TRBJ2-5. Since the sample size was small, accuracy may have been reduced.

Indicated time point: persistent/refractory GD, antithyroid drugs over 5 years with positive TRAb. The TCR library was made from RNA that had been extracted from PBMCs in TRIzol. According to the study, TCR beta libraries were built with iRepertoire HTBI primers and CDR3-region Arm-PCR. One entry per CDR3 protein, called by TCRdb with MiXCR from the multiplex PCR reads. The data contain a few hundred thousand distinct CDR3 sequences, 23% of them singletons. Trimming cost V 4 bases and J 1 base; bases outside gene matches: 0. The CDR3 consists of 13 residues. Germline V lookup: CDR1 SQVTM, CDR2 ANQGSEA. In this sample, this clonotype turned up a few times. Its matching antigen is unknown.

This TCR was recovered from a female donor with Graves disease. The chain employs TRBV29-1 and TRBJ2-4; 8 bases agree with TRBD1. Sequencing used peripheral blood mononuclear cells (PBMCs), obtained when the disease was refractory, from a patient treated with antithyroid drugs. CDR3: CSVGQGAKNIQYF. In DNA form, the CDR3 reads TGCAGCGTTGGACAGGGGGCCAAAAACATTCAGTACTTC.